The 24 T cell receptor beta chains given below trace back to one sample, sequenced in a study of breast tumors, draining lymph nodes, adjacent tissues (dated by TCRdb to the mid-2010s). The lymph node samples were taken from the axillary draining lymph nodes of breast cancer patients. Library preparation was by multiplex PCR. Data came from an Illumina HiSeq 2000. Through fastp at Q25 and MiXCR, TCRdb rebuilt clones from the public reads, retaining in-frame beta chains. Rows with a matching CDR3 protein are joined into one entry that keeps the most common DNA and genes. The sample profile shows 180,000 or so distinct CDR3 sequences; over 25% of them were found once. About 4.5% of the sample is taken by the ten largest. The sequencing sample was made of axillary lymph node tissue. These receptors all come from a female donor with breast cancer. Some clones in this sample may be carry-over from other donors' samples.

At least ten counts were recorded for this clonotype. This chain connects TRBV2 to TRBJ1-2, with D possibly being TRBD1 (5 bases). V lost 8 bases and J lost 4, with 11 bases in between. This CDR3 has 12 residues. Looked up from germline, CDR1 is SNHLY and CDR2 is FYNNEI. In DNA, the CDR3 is TGTGCCAGCGGGGGAGACAGCTATGGCTACACCTTC. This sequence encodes CASGGDSYGYTF.

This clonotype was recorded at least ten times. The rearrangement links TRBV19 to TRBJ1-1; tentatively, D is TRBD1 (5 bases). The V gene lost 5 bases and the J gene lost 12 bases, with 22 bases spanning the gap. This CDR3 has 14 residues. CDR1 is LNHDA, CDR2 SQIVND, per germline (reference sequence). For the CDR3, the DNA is TGTGCCAGTAGTCCGAGTGGGGGGGTAGTGAGGACTTTCTTT. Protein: CASSPSGGVVRTFF.

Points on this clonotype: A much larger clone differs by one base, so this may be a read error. The CDR3 loop is CASSQWGRGRDSGNTMYF. The CDR3 bases are TGTGCCAGCAGCCAATGGGGCCGCGGCCGGGACTCTGGAAACACCATGTATTTT. The chain uses TRBV14 and TRBJ1-3; TRBD1 might be the D (5 bases). Germline CDR1 is SGHDN and CDR2 is FVKESK. There are 18 residues in the CDR3.

This chain's CDR3 is CASVADRGAGPPLHF. The CDR3 coding sequence is TGTGCCAGCGTGGCGGACAGGGGGGCGGGTCCACCCCTCCACTTT. The J gene is TRBJ1-6, the V gene TRBV2, with 10 bases aligning to TRBD1. This CDR3 contains 15 residues. CDR1 and CDR2 from the germline V gene are SNHLY and FYNNEI. After removal of 8 bases from V and 11 bases from J, the junction contained 12 bases not matched to a gene.

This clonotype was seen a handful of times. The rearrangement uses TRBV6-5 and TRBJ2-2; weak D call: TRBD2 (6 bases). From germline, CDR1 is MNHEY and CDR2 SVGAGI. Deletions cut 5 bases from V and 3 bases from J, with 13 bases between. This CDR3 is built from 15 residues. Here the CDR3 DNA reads TGTGCCAGCAGTCACGGGACTTCTTACACCGGGGAGCTGTTTTTT. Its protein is CASSHGTSYTGELFF.

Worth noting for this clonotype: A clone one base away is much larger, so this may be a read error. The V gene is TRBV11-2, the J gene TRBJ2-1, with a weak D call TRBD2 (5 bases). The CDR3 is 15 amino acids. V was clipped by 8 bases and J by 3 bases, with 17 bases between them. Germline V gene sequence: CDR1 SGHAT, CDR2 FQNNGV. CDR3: CASALSGVFYNEQFF. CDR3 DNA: TGTGCCAGCGCCTTGAGCGGAGTCTTCTACAATGAGCAGTTCTTC.

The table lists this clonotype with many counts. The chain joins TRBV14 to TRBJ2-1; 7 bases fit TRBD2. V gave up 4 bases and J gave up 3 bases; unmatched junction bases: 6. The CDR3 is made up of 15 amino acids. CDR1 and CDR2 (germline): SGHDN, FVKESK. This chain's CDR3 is CASSPTGGFYNEQFF. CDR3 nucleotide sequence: TGTGCCAGCAGCCCGACGGGGGGTTTCTACAATGAGCAGTTCTTC.

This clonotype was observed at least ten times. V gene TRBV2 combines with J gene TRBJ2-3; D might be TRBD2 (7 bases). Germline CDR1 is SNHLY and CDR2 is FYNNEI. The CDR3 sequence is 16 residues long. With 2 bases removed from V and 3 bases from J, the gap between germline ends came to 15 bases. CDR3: CASSESGGARTDTQYF. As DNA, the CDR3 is TGTGCCAGCAGTGAAAGTGGGGGGGCTCGGACAGATACGCAGTATTTT.

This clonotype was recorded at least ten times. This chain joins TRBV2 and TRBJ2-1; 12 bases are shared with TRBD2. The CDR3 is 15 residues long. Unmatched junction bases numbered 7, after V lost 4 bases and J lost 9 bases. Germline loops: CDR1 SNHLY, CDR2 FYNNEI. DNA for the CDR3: TGTGCCAGCAGTGCCCGACTAGCGGGAGTGTTTGAGCAGTTCTTC. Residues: CASSARLAGVFEQFF.

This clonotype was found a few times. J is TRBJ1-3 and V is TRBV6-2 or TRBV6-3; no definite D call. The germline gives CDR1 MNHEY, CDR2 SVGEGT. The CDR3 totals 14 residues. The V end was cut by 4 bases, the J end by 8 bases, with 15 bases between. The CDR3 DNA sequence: TGTGCCAGCAGTTGGGCCCCCCAGAAGGACACCATATATTTT. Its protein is CASSWAPQKDTIYF.

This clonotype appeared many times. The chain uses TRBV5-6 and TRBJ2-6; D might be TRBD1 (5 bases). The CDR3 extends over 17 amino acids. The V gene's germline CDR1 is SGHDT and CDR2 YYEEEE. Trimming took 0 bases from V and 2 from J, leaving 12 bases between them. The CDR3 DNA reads TGTGCCAGCAGCTTGGCCCTCCGCAGGGCTGGGGCCAACGTCCTGACTTTC. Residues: CASSLALRRAGANVLTF.

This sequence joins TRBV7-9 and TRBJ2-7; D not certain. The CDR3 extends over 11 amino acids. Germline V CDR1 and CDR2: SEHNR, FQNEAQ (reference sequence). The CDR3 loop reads CSGSQDDEQYF. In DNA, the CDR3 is TGTTCCGGCAGCCAGGACGACGAGCAGTACTTC.

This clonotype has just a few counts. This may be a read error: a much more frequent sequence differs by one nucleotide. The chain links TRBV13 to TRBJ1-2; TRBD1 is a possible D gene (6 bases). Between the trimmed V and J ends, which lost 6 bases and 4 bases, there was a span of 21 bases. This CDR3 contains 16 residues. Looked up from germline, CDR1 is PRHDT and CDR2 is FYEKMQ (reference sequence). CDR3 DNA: TGTGCCAGCAGACGCTGGCGGGGGTGGGGGGCCTATGGCTACACCTTC. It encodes CASRRWRGWGAYGYTF. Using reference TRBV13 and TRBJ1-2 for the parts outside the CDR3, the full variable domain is AAGVIQSPRHLIKEKRETATLKCYPIPRHDTVYWYQQGPGQDPQFLISFYEKMQSDKGSIPDRFSAQQFSDYHSELNMSSLELGDSALYFCASRRWRGWGAYGYTFGSGTRLTVV.

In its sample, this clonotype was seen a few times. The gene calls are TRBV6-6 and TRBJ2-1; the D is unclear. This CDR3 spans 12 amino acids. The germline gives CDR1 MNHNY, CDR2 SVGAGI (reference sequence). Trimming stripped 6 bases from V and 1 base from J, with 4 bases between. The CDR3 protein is CASRQSYNEQFF. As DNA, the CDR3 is TGTGCCAGCAGGCAATCCTACAATGAGCAGTTCTTC.

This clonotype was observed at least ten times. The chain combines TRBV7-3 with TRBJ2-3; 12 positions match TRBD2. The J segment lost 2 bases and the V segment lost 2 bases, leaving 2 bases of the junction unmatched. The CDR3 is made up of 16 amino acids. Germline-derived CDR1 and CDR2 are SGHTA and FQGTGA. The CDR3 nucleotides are TGTGCCAGCAGCTTAGGACTAGCGGGATACACAGATACGCAGTATTTT. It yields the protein CASSLGLAGYTDTQYF.

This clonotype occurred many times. DNA for the CDR3: TGTGCCAGCAGCTCGGGGGCGCGCTACGAGCAGTACTTC. This codes for CASSSGARYEQYF. The chain has TRBV7-2 and TRBJ2-7; D possibly matches TRBD1 or TRBD2 (6 bases each). CDR3 length equals 13 residues. The V and J ends lost 4 bases and 3 bases respectively, with 10 bases between them. The germline V gene has CDR1 SGHTA and CDR2 FQGNSA. Filled out from reference TRBV7-2 and TRBJ2-7, the complete variable domain reads GAGVSQSPSNKVTEKGKDVELRCDPISGHTALYWYRQSLGQGLEFLIYFQGNSAPDKSGLPSDRFSAERTGGSVSTLTIQRTQQEDSAVYLCASSSGARYEQYFGPGTRLTVT.

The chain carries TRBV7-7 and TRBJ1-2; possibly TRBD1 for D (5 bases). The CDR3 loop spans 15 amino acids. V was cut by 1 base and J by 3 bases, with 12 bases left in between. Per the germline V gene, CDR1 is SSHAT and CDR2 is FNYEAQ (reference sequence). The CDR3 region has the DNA TGTGCCAGCAGCTTAGTGAGGGGCAGTCACTATGGCTACACCTTC. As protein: CASSLVRGSHYGYTF.

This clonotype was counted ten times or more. As DNA, the CDR3 is TGTGCCAGCAGCTCCGGGACTAGCGGGGTCTACGAGCAGTACTTC. Translating gives CASSSGTSGVYEQYF. The chain combines TRBV7-6 with TRBJ2-7; 13 positions agree with TRBD2. V trimming: 4 bases; J trimming: 3 bases; junction bases outside the gene matches: 3. CDR3 length: 15 amino acids. Germline V gene data show CDR1 as SGHVS and CDR2 as FNYEAQ.

As DNA, the CDR3 is TGCAGCGTCGGACTAGCGGGAGGGCCCCAAGAGACCCAGTACTTC. It encodes CSVGLAGGPQETQYF. The V gene is TRBV29-1, the J gene TRBJ2-5; TRBD2 agrees at 15 bases. V trimming: 6 bases; J trimming: 1 base; junction bases outside the gene matches: 3. In germline, CDR1 is SQVTM, CDR2 ANQGSEA. CDR3 length: 15 residues.

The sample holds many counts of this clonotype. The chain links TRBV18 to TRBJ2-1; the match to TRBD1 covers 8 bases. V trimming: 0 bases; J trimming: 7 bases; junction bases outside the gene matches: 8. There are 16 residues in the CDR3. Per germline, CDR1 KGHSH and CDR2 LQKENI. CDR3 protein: CASSPPAGGGVNEQFF. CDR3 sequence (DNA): TGTGCCAGCTCACCACCCGCAGGGGGCGGCGTGAATGAGCAGTTCTTC.

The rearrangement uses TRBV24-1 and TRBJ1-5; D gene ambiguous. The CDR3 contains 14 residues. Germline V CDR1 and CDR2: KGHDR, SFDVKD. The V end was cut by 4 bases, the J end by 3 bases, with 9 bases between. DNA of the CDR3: TGTGCCACCAGTGACCCGAGTCACAATCAGCCCCAGCATTTT. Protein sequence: CATSDPSHNQPQHF.

Written as DNA, the CDR3 is TGCAGCGGTAGAACTTCCTACGAGCAGTACTTC. It translates to CSGRTSYEQYF. The rearrangement uses TRBV29-1 and TRBJ2-7; D call uncertain. The length of the CDR3 is 11 residues. The V gene lost 7 bases and the J gene lost 1 base, with 8 bases spanning the gap. Germline assignment: CDR1 SQVTM and CDR2 ANQGSEA.

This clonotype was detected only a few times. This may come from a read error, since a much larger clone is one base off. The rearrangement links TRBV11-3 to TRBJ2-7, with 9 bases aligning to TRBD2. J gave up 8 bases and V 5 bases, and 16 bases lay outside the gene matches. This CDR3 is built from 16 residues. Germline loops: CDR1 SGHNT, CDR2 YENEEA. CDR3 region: CASSPRGASGVYKQYF. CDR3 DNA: TGTGCCAGCAGCCCCAGAGGGGCTAGCGGGGTTTACAAGCAGTACTTC. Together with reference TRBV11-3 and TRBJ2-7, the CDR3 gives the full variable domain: EAGVVQSPRYKIIEKKQPVAFWCNPISGHNTLYWYLQNLGQGPELLIRYENEEAVDDSQLPKDRFSAERLKGVDSTLKIQPAELGDSAVYLCASSPRGASGVYKQYFGPGTRLTVT.

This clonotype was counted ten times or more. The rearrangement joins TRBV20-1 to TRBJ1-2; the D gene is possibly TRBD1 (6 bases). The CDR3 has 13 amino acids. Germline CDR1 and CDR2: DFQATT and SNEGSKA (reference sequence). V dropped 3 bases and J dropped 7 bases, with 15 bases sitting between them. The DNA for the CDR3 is TGCAGTGCTAGCTCTGGGGGGCAGGGTGGCTACACCTTC. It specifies CSASSGGQGGYTF.